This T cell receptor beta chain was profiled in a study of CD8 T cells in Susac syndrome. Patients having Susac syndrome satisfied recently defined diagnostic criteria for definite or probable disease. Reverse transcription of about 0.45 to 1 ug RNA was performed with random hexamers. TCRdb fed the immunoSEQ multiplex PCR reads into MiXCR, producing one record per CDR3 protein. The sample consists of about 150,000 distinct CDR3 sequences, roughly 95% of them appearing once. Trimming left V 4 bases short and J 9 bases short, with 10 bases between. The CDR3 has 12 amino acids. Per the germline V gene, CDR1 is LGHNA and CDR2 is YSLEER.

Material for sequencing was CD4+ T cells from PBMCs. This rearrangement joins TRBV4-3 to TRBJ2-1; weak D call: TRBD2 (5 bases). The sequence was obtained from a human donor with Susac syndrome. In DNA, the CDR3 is TGCGCCAGCAGCCGTTCTAGCAGTGAGCAGTTCTTC. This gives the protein CASSRSSSEQFF.